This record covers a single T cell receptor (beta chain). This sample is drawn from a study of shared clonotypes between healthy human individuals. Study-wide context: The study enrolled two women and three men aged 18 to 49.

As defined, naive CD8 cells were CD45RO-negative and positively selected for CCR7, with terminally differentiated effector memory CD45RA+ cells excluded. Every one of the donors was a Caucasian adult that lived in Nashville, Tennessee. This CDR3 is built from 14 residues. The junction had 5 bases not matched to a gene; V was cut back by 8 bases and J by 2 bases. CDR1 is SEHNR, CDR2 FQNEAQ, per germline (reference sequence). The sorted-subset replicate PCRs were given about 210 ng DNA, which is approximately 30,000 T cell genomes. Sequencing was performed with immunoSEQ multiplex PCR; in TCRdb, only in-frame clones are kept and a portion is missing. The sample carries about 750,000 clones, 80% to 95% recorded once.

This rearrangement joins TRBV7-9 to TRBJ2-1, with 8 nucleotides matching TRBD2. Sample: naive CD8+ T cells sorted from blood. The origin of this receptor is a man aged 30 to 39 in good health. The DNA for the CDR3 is TGTGCCAGCGCGAGAGCGGGAGCCTACAATGAGCAGTTCTTC. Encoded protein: CASARAGAYNEQFF.